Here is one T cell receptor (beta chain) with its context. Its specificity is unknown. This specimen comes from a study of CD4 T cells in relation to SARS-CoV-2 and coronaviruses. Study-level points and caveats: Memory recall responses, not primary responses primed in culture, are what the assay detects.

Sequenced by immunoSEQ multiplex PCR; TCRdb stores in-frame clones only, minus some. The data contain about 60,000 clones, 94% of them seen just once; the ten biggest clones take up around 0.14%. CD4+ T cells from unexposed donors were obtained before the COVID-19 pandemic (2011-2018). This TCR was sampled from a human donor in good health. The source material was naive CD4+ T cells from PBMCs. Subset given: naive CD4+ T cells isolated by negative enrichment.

The CDR3 DNA follows: TGCGCCAGCAGCCAAGAATGGGCTAGCCGAACCTACAATGAGCAGTTCTTC. This sequence encodes CASSQEWASRTYNEQFF. The V and J genes are TRBV4-1 and TRBJ2-1; weak D call: TRBD2 (5 bases). CDR3 length equals 17 residues. CDR1 and CDR2 from the germline V gene are MGHRA and YSYEKL. The V gene lost 0 bases and the J gene lost 2 bases, with 14 bases spanning the gap.